The T cell receptor (beta chain) described here comes from a study of blood T cell repertoires in COVID-19. Study in general: The samples span acute and convalescent COVID-19 from the United States, Italy and Spain.

V was pared by 4 bases and J by 1 base, with 13 bases of the junction left unmatched. This CDR3 is 19 amino acids long. CDR1 and CDR2 (germline): LGHNA, YNFKEQ. This table comes from immunoSEQ multiplex PCR, and its TCRdb copy is limited to in-frame clones, with some not included. The table shows almost 65,000 clones, with 88% occurring only once. Two negative PCRs, clearance, or symptom resolution were required of recovered Cohort 3 donors. The source of this sequence is a woman between 35 and 50 years old who had recovered from COVID-19. This chain joins TRBV4-2 and TRBJ2-3, with 11 bases matching TRBD2. Source material: PBMCs or T cells enriched from blood (not recorded which). The chain's CDR3 is CASSPLELAGGSGTDTQYF. CDR3 DNA sequence: TGTGCCAGCAGCCCCCTAGAATTAGCGGGGGGGAGTGGCACAGATACGCAGTATTTT.